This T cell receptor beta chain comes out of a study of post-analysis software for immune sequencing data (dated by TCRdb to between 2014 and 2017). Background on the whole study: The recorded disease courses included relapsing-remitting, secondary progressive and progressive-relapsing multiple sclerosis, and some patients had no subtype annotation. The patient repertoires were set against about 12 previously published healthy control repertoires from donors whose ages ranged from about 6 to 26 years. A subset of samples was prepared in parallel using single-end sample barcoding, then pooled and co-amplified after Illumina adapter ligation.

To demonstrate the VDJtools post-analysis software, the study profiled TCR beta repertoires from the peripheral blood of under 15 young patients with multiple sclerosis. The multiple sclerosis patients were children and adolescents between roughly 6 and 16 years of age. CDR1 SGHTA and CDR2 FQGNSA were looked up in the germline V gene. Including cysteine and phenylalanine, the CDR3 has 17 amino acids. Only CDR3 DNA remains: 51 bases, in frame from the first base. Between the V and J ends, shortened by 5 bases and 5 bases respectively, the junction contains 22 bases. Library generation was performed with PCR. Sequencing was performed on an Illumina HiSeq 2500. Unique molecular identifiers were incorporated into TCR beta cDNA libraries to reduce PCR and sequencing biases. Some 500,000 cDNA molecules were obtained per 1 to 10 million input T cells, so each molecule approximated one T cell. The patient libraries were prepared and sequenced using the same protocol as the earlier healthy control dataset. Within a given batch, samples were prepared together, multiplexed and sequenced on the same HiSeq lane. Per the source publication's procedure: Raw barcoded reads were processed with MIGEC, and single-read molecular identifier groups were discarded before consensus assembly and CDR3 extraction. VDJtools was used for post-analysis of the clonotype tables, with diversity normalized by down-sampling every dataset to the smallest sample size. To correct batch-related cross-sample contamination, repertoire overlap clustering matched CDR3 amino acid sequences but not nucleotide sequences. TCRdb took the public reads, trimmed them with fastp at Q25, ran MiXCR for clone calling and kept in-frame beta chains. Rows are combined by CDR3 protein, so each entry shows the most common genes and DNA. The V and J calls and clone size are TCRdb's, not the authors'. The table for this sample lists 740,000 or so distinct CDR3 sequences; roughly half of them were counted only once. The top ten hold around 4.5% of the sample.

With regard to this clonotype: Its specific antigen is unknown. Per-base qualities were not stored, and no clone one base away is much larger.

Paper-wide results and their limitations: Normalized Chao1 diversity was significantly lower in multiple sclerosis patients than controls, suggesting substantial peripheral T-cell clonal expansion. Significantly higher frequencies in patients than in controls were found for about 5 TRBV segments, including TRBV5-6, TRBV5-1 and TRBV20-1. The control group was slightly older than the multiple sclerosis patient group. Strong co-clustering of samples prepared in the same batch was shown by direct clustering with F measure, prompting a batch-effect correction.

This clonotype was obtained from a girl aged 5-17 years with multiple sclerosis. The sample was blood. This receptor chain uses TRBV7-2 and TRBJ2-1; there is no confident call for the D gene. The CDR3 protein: CASSPPKGSQAHNEQFF. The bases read TGTGCCAGCAGCCCCCCCAAAGGTTCGCAGGCCCACAATGAGCAGTTCTTC.